Shown below are 8 T cell receptor beta chains from a single sample sequenced in a study of blood T cell repertoires in COVID-19. TCRdb's table, derived via immunoSEQ multiplex PCR, lists solely in-frame clones and lacks some. Among over 350,000 clones listed, 70% to 90% were seen once. What was sequenced was peripheral blood. The receptors were gathered from a woman aged 25 to 39 with active or convalescent COVID-19.

The chain couples TRBV11-3 to TRBJ2-1, with D possibly being TRBD1 (5 bases). V lost 3 bases to trimming and J lost 6 bases, with 9 bases between them. The CDR3 runs 13 residues. CDR1 SGHNT and CDR2 YENEEA come from the germline V gene. CDR3 sequence: CASSFDSSNEQFF. The DNA for the CDR3 is TGTGCCAGCAGCTTTGACAGCAGCAATGAGCAGTTCTTC.

The V call is TRBV11-3, the J call TRBJ2-2; a possible D gene is TRBD2 (6 bases). Trimming took 1 base from V and 4 from J, leaving 22 bases between them. CDR1 and CDR2 from the germline V gene are SGHNT and YENEEA. The CDR3 has 19 residues. The CDR3 loop reads CASSLAGYGRTGSTGELFF. The CDR3 coding sequence is TGTGCCAGCAGCTTAGCTGGGTACGGGCGAACCGGGAGCACCGGGGAGCTGTTTTTT.

The V gene is TRBV2, the J gene TRBJ2-3, with 9 bases identical to TRBD2. Germline V gene sequence: CDR1 SNHLY, CDR2 FYNNEI. Trimming cost V 8 bases and J 6 bases; bases outside gene matches: 18. This CDR3 region has 17 residues. The CDR3 DNA is TGTGCCAGCCCGAGTGCTCCGGGACTAGCCTCTCTTGATACGCAGTATTTT. Residues: CASPSAPGLASLDTQYF.

This chain joins TRBV6-5 and TRBJ1-5, with 8 bases lining up with TRBD1. In germline, CDR1 is MNHEY, CDR2 SVGAGI. This CDR3 comprises 14 residues. V was clipped by 6 bases and J by 4 bases; unmatched bases: 5. The CDR3 here is CASRGQGINQPQHF. The CDR3 region has the DNA TGTGCCAGCAGAGGACAGGGAATAAATCAGCCCCAGCATTTT.

This chain links TRBV15 with TRBJ1-5; 8 bases align to TRBD1. Germline CDR1 LNHNV, CDR2 YYDKDF (reference sequence). The CDR3 contains 14 residues. J lost 5 bases, V lost 4 bases, and 4 bases had no gene match. The CDR3 protein is CATSIGQGYQPQHF. CDR3 in DNA: TGTGCCACCAGCATCGGACAGGGCTATCAGCCCCAGCATTTT.

This sequence joins TRBV2 and TRBJ2-1, with 7 positions matching TRBD1. The CDR3 has 16 amino acids. Germline trimming cut 1 base from V and 5 bases from J; bases unmatched to any gene: 8. Germline-derived CDR1 and CDR2 are SNHLY and FYNNEI. Here the CDR3 reads CASSEDGQVINNEQFF. The CDR3 nucleotides read TGTGCCAGCAGTGAAGACGGACAGGTCATCAACAATGAGCAGTTCTTC.

Concerning this clone: The same CDR3 is also encoded by other DNA sequences in this sample. The chain couples TRBV7-9 to TRBJ2-7; 8 bases are shared with TRBD1. J gave up 4 bases and V 1 base, and 0 bases lay outside the gene matches. This CDR3 contains 13 residues. Germline-derived CDR1 and CDR2 are SEHNR and FQNEAQ (reference sequence). CDR3 sequence reads: CASSLGTGYEQYF. In DNA form, the CDR3 reads TGTGCCAGCAGCTTAGGGACAGGGTACGAGCAGTACTTC.

The chain combines TRBV5-1 with TRBJ2-1; TRBD2 agrees at 9 bases. This CDR3 region has 16 residues. CDR1 and CDR2 from the germline V gene are SGHRS and YFSETQ. V lost 1 base to trimming and J lost 7 bases; unmatched junction nucleotides: 9. The CDR3 is CASSLRPGLAGNEQFF. The CDR3, as DNA: TGCGCCAGCAGCTTGAGGCCCGGGCTAGCGGGGAATGAGCAGTTCTTC.